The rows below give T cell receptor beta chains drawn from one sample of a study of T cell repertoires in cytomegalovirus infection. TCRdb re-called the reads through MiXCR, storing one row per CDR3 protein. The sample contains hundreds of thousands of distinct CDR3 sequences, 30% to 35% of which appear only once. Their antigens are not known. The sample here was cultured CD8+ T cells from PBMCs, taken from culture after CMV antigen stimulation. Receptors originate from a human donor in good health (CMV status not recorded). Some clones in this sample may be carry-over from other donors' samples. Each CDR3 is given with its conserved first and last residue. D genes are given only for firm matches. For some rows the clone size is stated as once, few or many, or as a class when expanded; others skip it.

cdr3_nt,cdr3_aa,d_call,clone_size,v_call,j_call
TGCGCCAGCAGCGTCGGGTTGTCCACTGAAGCTTTCTTT,CASSVGLSTEAFF,NA,NA,TRBV4-1,TRBJ1-1
TGTGCCGTCGGGGGGCTCAATGAGCAGTTCTTC,CAVGGLNEQFF,NA,NA,TRBV10-3,TRBJ2-1
TGTGCCAGCAGTGAAGCCGGGTGGACGGCTGAAAAACTGTTTTTT,CASSEAGWTAEKLFF,NA,NA,TRBV6-1,TRBJ1-4
TGTGCCAGCTCACCACCGATCGACAGCGACCGGAGGGATGAGCAGTTCTTC,CASSPPIDSDRRDEQFF,NA,NA,TRBV18,TRBJ2-1
TGTGCCAGCAGCGTAGCAGGGACAGGGGTCACTGAAGCTTTCTTT,CASSVAGTGVTEAFF,TRBD1,NA,TRBV9,TRBJ1-1
TGTGCCAGCAGCTTGGGGACCGGGACAGACTATGGCTACACCTTC,CASSLGTGTDYGYTF,TRBD1,NA,TRBV5-4,TRBJ1-2
TGTGCCAGTAGTATAGTTGGGGGGGGCCGGGGTGAGCAGTTCTTC,CASSIVGGGRGEQFF,NA,NA,TRBV19,TRBJ2-1
TGTGCCAGCAGTGATCTAGGGTATAGCAATCAGCCCCAGCATTTT,CASSDLGYSNQPQHF,NA,NA,TRBV12-3/TRBV12-4,TRBJ1-5
TGTGCCAGCAGCTTAGGCCAGTTTAATGAAAAACTGTTTTTT,CASSLGQFNEKLFF,NA,many,TRBV7-6,TRBJ1-4
TGTGCCAGCATTGGACAGGGGCCAGAGAAAAACTATGGCTACACCTTC,CASIGQGPEKNYGYTF,TRBD1,NA,TRBV7-9,TRBJ1-2
TGCAGTGCTAGAACAGGTACTGAAGCTTTCTTT,CSARTGTEAFF,NA,NA,TRBV20-1,TRBJ1-1
TGTGCCAGCAATGGGGAGACCCAGTACTTC,CASNGETQYF,NA,NA,TRBV2,TRBJ2-5
TGTGCCAGCAGACAACGTCAAGGGTTCCATACGCAGTATTTT,CASRQRQGFHTQYF,NA,NA,TRBV7-9,TRBJ2-3
TGTGCCAGCAGCTCCGATCCAATGAATGAGCAGTTCTTC,CASSSDPMNEQFF,NA,many,TRBV7-2,TRBJ2-1
TGCAGTGCTAGAGATCGGAGCGGAGCTAGCACAGATACGCAGTATTTT,CSARDRSGASTDTQYF,NA,NA,TRBV20-1,TRBJ2-3
TGCAGTGCTAGAGTAAGGGGGGGAGCCTACAATGAGCAGTTCTTC,CSARVRGGAYNEQFF,NA,few,TRBV20-1,TRBJ2-1
TGCAGCGTTGAGGAACGGGGGGGGCGTGGAGATACGCAGTATTTT,CSVEERGGRGDTQYF,TRBD2,NA,TRBV29-1,TRBJ2-3
TGTGCCAGCAGGGGACAGGGTAGAATAGATACGCAGTATTTT,CASRGQGRIDTQYF,TRBD1,NA,TRBV27,TRBJ2-3
TGCGCCAGCAGCCAAGATGCGGGACAGTCCGAGCAGTACTTC,CASSQDAGQSEQYF,NA,few,TRBV4-1,TRBJ2-7
TGTGCCAGCAGCTGGCGACTAGCGGGGGGGCCCAATGAGCAGTTCTTC,CASSWRLAGGPNEQFF,TRBD2,NA,TRBV7-9,TRBJ2-1
TGTGCCAGCAGCTTAGAGGTTGTGGGTTATGAAGCTTTCTTT,CASSLEVVGYEAFF,NA,NA,TRBV11-2,TRBJ1-1
TGCGCCAGCAGCCAAAGAGTAGGGGCCGAAAATGAAAAACTGTTTTTT,CASSQRVGAENEKLFF,NA,NA,TRBV4-1,TRBJ1-4
TGTGCCAGCATATTGGGGGCGGGGGGCCGATGGGAGCAGTTCTTC,CASILGAGGRWEQFF,TRBD2,few,TRBV7-8,TRBJ2-1
TGTGCCACCAGCCCCCCGGTAGCACTCCATGCCACTGAAGCTTTCTTT,CATSPPVALHATEAFF,NA,NA,TRBV15,TRBJ1-1
TGTGCCAGCAGCTTAGGTGCAAGGACTCAAGAGACCCAGTACTTC,CASSLGARTQETQYF,NA,many,TRBV7-2,TRBJ2-5